Listed below are T cell receptor beta chains from one sample, sequenced in a study of T cell responses to AZD1222 COVID-19 vaccine. Some clones are missing from TCRdb's copy, which holds only in-frame ones; the method was immunoSEQ multiplex PCR. The sample lists fewer than 110,000 clones; roughly 90% were seen once. Sequenced here: peripheral blood, sampled on day 0 of AZD1222 vaccination. These receptors all come from an adult in good health. Both conserved end residues are part of each CDR3. Each record gives: V gene, J gene, clone size, D gene, CDR3 protein, CDR3 DNA. A D gene is named only where the DNA matches it firmly. Size tells how often a clone was seen (once, few, many) or the class of an expanded clone, and some rows leave it out.

v_call: TRBV5-1; j_call: TRBJ2-1; clone_size: -; d_call: -; cdr3_aa: CASSQVHWSSYNEQFF; cdr3_nt: TGCGCCAGCAGCCAAGTCCACTGGAGCTCCTACAATGAGCAGTTCTTC
v_call: TRBV12-5; j_call: TRBJ2-7; clone_size: -; d_call: -; cdr3_aa: CASGLAEGYEQYF; cdr3_nt: TGTGCTAGTGGTTTGGCTGAGGGGTACGAGCAGTACTTC
v_call: TRBV5-1; j_call: TRBJ2-3; clone_size: -; d_call: -; cdr3_aa: CASTAGISEGTDTQYF; cdr3_nt: TGCGCCAGCACCGCGGGGATAAGCGAAGGCACAGATACGCAGTATTTT
v_call: TRBV18; j_call: TRBJ1-2; clone_size: -; d_call: -; cdr3_aa: CASSPPQPYGYTF; cdr3_nt: TGTGCCAGCTCACCACCACAGCCCTATGGCTACACCTTC
v_call: TRBV29-1; j_call: TRBJ1-5; clone_size: -; d_call: TRBD1; cdr3_aa: CSVDGDREGQPQHF; cdr3_nt: TGCAGCGTCGATGGGGACAGGGAGGGTCAGCCCCAGCATTTT
v_call: TRBV7-2; j_call: TRBJ2-7; clone_size: -; d_call: TRBD1; cdr3_aa: CASSLRQMTGAGYEQYF; cdr3_nt: TGTGCCAGCAGCTTAAGGCAGATGACAGGGGCGGGGTACGAGCAGTACTTC
v_call: TRBV14; j_call: TRBJ1-1; clone_size: once; d_call: -; cdr3_aa: CASSQGVNTEAFF; cdr3_nt: TGTGCCAGCAGCCAAGGGGTGAACACTGAAGCTTTCTTT
v_call: TRBV7-3; j_call: TRBJ2-7; clone_size: -; d_call: TRBD1; cdr3_aa: CASSYTGTGGHEQYF; cdr3_nt: TGTGCCAGCAGCTACACCGGGACAGGGGGCCACGAGCAGTACTTC
v_call: TRBV18; j_call: TRBJ1-2; clone_size: -; d_call: TRBD1; cdr3_aa: CASSPTGADGYTF; cdr3_nt: TGTGCCAGCTCACCCACAGGGGCGGATGGCTACACCTTC
v_call: TRBV5-6; j_call: TRBJ2-2; clone_size: -; d_call: TRBD2; cdr3_aa: CASSSPVAGGNTGELFF; cdr3_nt: TGTGCCAGCAGTTCTCCGGTGGCGGGAGGTAACACCGGGGAGCTGTTTTTT
v_call: TRBV2; j_call: TRBJ1-6; clone_size: -; d_call: -; cdr3_aa: CASSARAGNSPLHF; cdr3_nt: TGTGCCAGCAGTGCTAGGGCAGGGAATTCACCCCTCCACTTT
v_call: TRBV6-5; j_call: TRBJ1-1; clone_size: -; d_call: -; cdr3_aa: CASSYTSKNTEAFF; cdr3_nt: TGTGCCAGCAGTTACACCTCCAAGAACACTGAAGCTTTCTTT
v_call: TRBV4-2; j_call: TRBJ1-4; clone_size: -; d_call: -; cdr3_aa: CASTRDTGYEKLFF; cdr3_nt: TGTGCCAGCACCCGGGACACAGGGTATGAAAAACTGTTTTTT
v_call: TRBV10-3; j_call: TRBJ2-7; clone_size: -; d_call: -; cdr3_aa: CAISESGNTYEQYF; cdr3_nt: TGTGCCATCAGTGAGTCGGGCAACACCTACGAGCAGTACTTC
v_call: TRBV19; j_call: TRBJ1-5; clone_size: -; d_call: TRBD1; cdr3_aa: CASSVWGQGEGNQPQHF; cdr3_nt: TGTGCCAGTAGTGTTTGGGGACAGGGGGAAGGCAATCAGCCCCAGCATTTT
v_call: TRBV12-3/TRBV12-4; j_call: TRBJ2-7; clone_size: -; d_call: -; cdr3_aa: CASSPLPYYEQYF; cdr3_nt: TGTGCCAGCAGCCCCCTACCCTACTACGAGCAGTACTTC
v_call: TRBV5-5; j_call: TRBJ1-1; clone_size: -; d_call: TRBD1; cdr3_aa: CASSSSDRGTEAFF; cdr3_nt: TGTGCCAGCAGCTCCTCCGACAGGGGCACTGAAGCTTTCTTT
v_call: TRBV11-3; j_call: TRBJ2-1; clone_size: once; d_call: TRBD2; cdr3_aa: CASSLRSGLAGGNEQFF; cdr3_nt: TGTGCCAGCAGCTTACGTTCGGGACTAGCGGGAGGTAATGAGCAGTTCTTC
v_call: TRBV28; j_call: TRBJ1-2; clone_size: -; d_call: -; cdr3_aa: CASSLGQPYGYTF; cdr3_nt: TGTGCCAGCAGTTTGGGGCAGCCTTATGGCTACACCTTC
v_call: TRBV5-1; j_call: TRBJ2-2; clone_size: -; d_call: TRBD2; cdr3_aa: CASSLRAGEGTGELFF; cdr3_nt: TGCGCCAGCAGCTTAAGAGCGGGAGAGGGGACCGGGGAGCTGTTTTTT
v_call: TRBV19; j_call: TRBJ1-2; clone_size: -; d_call: -; cdr3_aa: CASTPRGEANYGYTF; cdr3_nt: TGTGCCAGTACGCCCCGGGGTGAAGCTAACTATGGCTACACCTTC
v_call: TRBV6-4; j_call: TRBJ2-1; clone_size: few; d_call: TRBD2; cdr3_aa: CASSSKGLAGGFYNEQFF; cdr3_nt: TGTGCCAGCAGTTCAAAGGGACTAGCGGGAGGCTTTTACAATGAGCAGTTCTTC
v_call: TRBV9; j_call: TRBJ2-2; clone_size: -; d_call: -; cdr3_aa: CASSPRTAGELFF; cdr3_nt: TGTGCCAGCAGCCCAAGGACAGCCGGGGAGCTGTTTTTT
v_call: TRBV9; j_call: TRBJ1-5; clone_size: -; d_call: -; cdr3_aa: CASSVGPGSEPQHF; cdr3_nt: TGTGCCAGCAGCGTAGGCCCAGGGTCGGAGCCCCAGCATTTT
v_call: TRBV11-2; j_call: TRBJ2-1; clone_size: once; d_call: -; cdr3_aa: CASSLDLLASSYNEQFF; cdr3_nt: TGTGCCAGCAGCTTAGATCTTCTAGCGAGCTCCTACAATGAGCAGTTCTTC
v_call: TRBV24-1; j_call: TRBJ1-2; clone_size: -; d_call: -; cdr3_aa: CATSGFRQYGYTF; cdr3_nt: TGTGCCACCAGCGGATTTCGGCAGTATGGCTACACCTTC
v_call: TRBV6-5; j_call: TRBJ2-7; clone_size: -; d_call: -; cdr3_aa: CASHLSGTSGEQYF; cdr3_nt: TGTGCCAGCCACCTGAGCGGAACTTCTGGTGAGCAGTACTTC
v_call: TRBV19; j_call: TRBJ1-2; clone_size: -; d_call: -; cdr3_aa: CASSQGFNYGYTF; cdr3_nt: TGTGCCAGTAGTCAAGGATTTAACTATGGCTACACCTTC
v_call: TRBV27; j_call: TRBJ1-6; clone_size: -; d_call: -; cdr3_aa: CASSFGGNSPLHF; cdr3_nt: TGTGCCAGCAGTTTCGGGGGGAATTCACCCCTCCACTTT
v_call: TRBV7-9; j_call: TRBJ1-5; clone_size: -; d_call: -; cdr3_aa: CASSVSNQPQHF; cdr3_nt: TGTGCCAGCAGTGTTAGCAATCAGCCCCAGCATTTT
v_call: TRBV19; j_call: TRBJ1-1; clone_size: -; d_call: -; cdr3_aa: CASSPQGSGTEAFF; cdr3_nt: TGTGCCAGTAGCCCACAGGGTTCTGGCACTGAAGCTTTCTTT
v_call: TRBV7-3; j_call: TRBJ1-1; clone_size: -; d_call: -; cdr3_aa: CASSLRAGNTEAFF; cdr3_nt: TGTGCCAGCAGCTTAAGGGCGGGGAACACTGAAGCTTTCTTT
v_call: TRBV24-1; j_call: TRBJ2-1; clone_size: -; d_call: TRBD2; cdr3_aa: CATSDVSGTSVNEQFF; cdr3_nt: TGTGCCACCAGTGATGTTTCCGGGACTAGCGTTAATGAGCAGTTCTTC
v_call: TRBV28; j_call: TRBJ1-4; clone_size: few; d_call: -; cdr3_aa: CASSPPATERLFF; cdr3_nt: TGTGCCAGCAGTCCCCCGGCGACGGAGAGGCTGTTTTTT
v_call: TRBV28; j_call: TRBJ2-2; clone_size: -; d_call: -; cdr3_aa: CASSLSTGELFF; cdr3_nt: TGTGCCAGCAGTTTAAGCACCGGGGAGCTGTTTTTT
v_call: TRBV28; j_call: TRBJ2-7; clone_size: -; d_call: -; cdr3_aa: CASSKGLRSSYEQYF; cdr3_nt: TGTGCCAGCAGTAAGGGACTGAGAAGCTCCTACGAGCAGTACTTC
v_call: TRBV9; j_call: TRBJ2-4; clone_size: -; d_call: TRBD2; cdr3_aa: CASSVEDPHGKSGRGSKNIQYF; cdr3_nt: TGTGCCAGCAGCGTAGAAGACCCTCATGGAAAAAGCGGGAGAGGGTCCAAAAACATTCAGTACTTC
v_call: TRBV5-5; j_call: TRBJ1-1; clone_size: -; d_call: -; cdr3_aa: CASSLEAGLNTEAFF; cdr3_nt: TGTGCCAGCAGCTTGGAGGCAGGCCTCAACACTGAAGCTTTCTTT
v_call: TRBV28; j_call: TRBJ1-5; clone_size: -; d_call: -; cdr3_aa: CASSVDRPRPAQHF; cdr3_nt: TGTGCCAGCAGCGTCGACAGGCCTCGTCCGGCCCAGCATTTT
v_call: TRBV7-2; j_call: TRBJ1-2; clone_size: once; d_call: -; cdr3_aa: CASSLGTALGDYGYTF; cdr3_nt: TGTGCCAGCAGCTTAGGGACAGCCTTGGGTGACTATGGCTACACCTTC
v_call: TRBV19; j_call: TRBJ1-5; clone_size: -; d_call: TRBD1; cdr3_aa: CASTRDRVGNQPQHF; cdr3_nt: TGTGCCAGTACCCGGGACAGGGTCGGCAATCAGCCCCAGCATTTT
v_call: TRBV7-9; j_call: TRBJ1-2; clone_size: -; d_call: -; cdr3_aa: CASSPLAQGYTF; cdr3_nt: TGTGCCAGCAGCCCGTTGGCGCAAGGCTACACCTTC
v_call: TRBV4-2; j_call: TRBJ2-3; clone_size: -; d_call: TRBD2; cdr3_aa: CASSQDPTSGRSTDTQYF; cdr3_nt: TGTGCCAGCAGCCAAGACCCCACGAGCGGGAGGAGCACAGATACGCAGTATTTT
v_call: TRBV2; j_call: TRBJ2-3; clone_size: -; d_call: TRBD2; cdr3_aa: CASTQGSGRETDTQYF; cdr3_nt: TGTGCCAGCACGCAGGGGAGCGGGAGGGAAACAGATACGCAGTATTTT
v_call: TRBV5-1; j_call: TRBJ1-2; clone_size: few; d_call: -; cdr3_aa: CASSLEGKYGYTF; cdr3_nt: TGCGCCAGCAGCCTTGAAGGAAAGTATGGCTACACCTTC
v_call: TRBV12-3/TRBV12-4; j_call: TRBJ1-2; clone_size: -; d_call: -; cdr3_aa: CASSGSSYGYTF; cdr3_nt: TGTGCCAGCAGTGGGTCCAGCTATGGCTACACCTTC
v_call: TRBV7-9; j_call: TRBJ2-1; clone_size: -; d_call: TRBD2; cdr3_aa: CASSFLAGIRNEQFF; cdr3_nt: TGTGCCAGCAGCTTCCTAGCGGGAATAAGGAATGAGCAGTTCTTC
v_call: TRBV5-1; j_call: TRBJ2-3; clone_size: -; d_call: -; cdr3_aa: CASSGSTDTQYF; cdr3_nt: TGCGCCAGCAGCGGGAGCACAGATACGCAGTATTTT
v_call: TRBV7-3; j_call: TRBJ1-6; clone_size: -; d_call: -; cdr3_aa: CASSLTSRDSPLHF; cdr3_nt: TGTGCCAGCAGCTTAACGTCCCGGGATTCACCCCTCCACTTT
v_call: TRBV5-6; j_call: TRBJ1-4; clone_size: once; d_call: TRBD1; cdr3_aa: CASSGSGTGNEKLFF; cdr3_nt: TGTGCCAGCAGCGGTTCCGGGACAGGGAATGAAAAACTGTTTTTT
v_call: TRBV7-9; j_call: TRBJ1-1; clone_size: -; d_call: -; cdr3_aa: CASSLDSNTEAFF; cdr3_nt: TGTGCCAGCAGCCTTGACAGTAACACTGAAGCTTTCTTT
v_call: TRBV30; j_call: TRBJ2-2; clone_size: -; d_call: TRBD2; cdr3_aa: CAFGTSGSWRPGELFF; cdr3_nt: TGTGCCTTCGGGACTAGCGGGAGCTGGAGGCCCGGGGAGCTGTTTTTT
v_call: TRBV20-1; j_call: TRBJ1-5; clone_size: -; d_call: -; cdr3_aa: CSARGWPQHF; cdr3_nt: TGCAGTGCTAGAGGCTGGCCCCAGCATTTT
v_call: TRBV6-6; j_call: TRBJ2-3; clone_size: -; d_call: -; cdr3_aa: CASSYQDTSDTQYF; cdr3_nt: TGTGCCAGCAGTTACCAGGACACCTCAGATACGCAGTATTTT
v_call: TRBV6-6; j_call: TRBJ1-4; clone_size: -; d_call: -; cdr3_aa: CASSSHGAANEKLFF; cdr3_nt: TGTGCCAGCAGTTCGCACGGTGCGGCTAATGAAAAACTGTTTTTT
v_call: TRBV27; j_call: TRBJ1-2; clone_size: -; d_call: -; cdr3_aa: CASSLHTGSYGYTF; cdr3_nt: TGTGCCAGCAGTTTACACACAGGGTCCTATGGCTACACCTTC
v_call: TRBV18; j_call: TRBJ1-2; clone_size: -; d_call: -; cdr3_aa: CASSPGAGSHGYTF; cdr3_nt: TGTGCCAGCTCACCAGGGGCAGGGTCCCATGGCTACACCTTC
v_call: TRBV5-1; j_call: TRBJ2-1; clone_size: -; d_call: -; cdr3_aa: CASSLGVYNEQFF; cdr3_nt: TGCGCCAGCAGCTTGGGTGTCTACAATGAGCAGTTCTTC
v_call: TRBV5-1; j_call: TRBJ2-1; clone_size: few; d_call: TRBD1; cdr3_aa: CASTHLQGENEQFF; cdr3_nt: TGCGCCAGCACCCACTTACAGGGGGAAAATGAGCAGTTCTTC
v_call: TRBV27; j_call: TRBJ1-2; clone_size: few; d_call: -; cdr3_aa: CASSLSPAGRGYTF; cdr3_nt: TGTGCCAGCAGTTTATCGCCGGCAGGGAGGGGCTACACCTTC